The source of this T cell receptor beta chain is a study of blood T cell repertoires in COVID-19. Study information: COVID-19 samples collected from the United States, Italy and Spain covered acute and convalescent phases. Sources were T cells, B-cell-depleted T cells, or PBMCs; the material itself was cDNA or gDNA.

This CDR3 is 15 amino acids long. Germline trimming cut 2 bases from V and 5 bases from J; bases unmatched to any gene: 6. The V gene's germline CDR1 is SGHTA and CDR2 FQGNSA. Methods used by the authors: Quantification of nucleated cells was approximated via reference gene primer amplification. Profiled with immunoSEQ multiplex PCR; TCRdb holds only in-frame clones, not every one. V and J calls and clone size are as listed in that table; D and trimming were resolved from the DNA. The table has about 210,000 clones, less than 85% seen once. The chain uses TRBV7-2 and TRBJ2-5; 9 bases match TRBD2. The origin of this receptor is a woman between 65 and 79 years old with acute or convalescent COVID-19. The sequenced sample consisted of peripheral blood. This CDR3 is CASSLSGTSLETQYF. The DNA of the CDR3 is TGTGCCAGCAGCTTATCTGGGACTAGCTTGGAGACCCAGTACTTC.